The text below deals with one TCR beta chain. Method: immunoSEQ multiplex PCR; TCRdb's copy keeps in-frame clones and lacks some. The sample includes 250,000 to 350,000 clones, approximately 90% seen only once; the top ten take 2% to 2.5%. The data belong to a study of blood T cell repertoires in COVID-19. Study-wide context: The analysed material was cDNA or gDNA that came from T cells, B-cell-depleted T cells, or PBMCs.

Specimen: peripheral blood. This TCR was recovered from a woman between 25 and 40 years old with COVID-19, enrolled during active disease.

CDR3 sequence (DNA): TGTGCCAGCGCTGGGACTCCTGTTCAAGAGACCCAGTACTTC. This gives the protein CASAGTPVQETQYF. This rearrangement joins TRBV25-1 to TRBJ2-5; tentatively, D is TRBD2 (6 bases). V lost 8 bases, J lost 2 bases, and 15 bases lay in between. The CDR3 runs to 14 residues. CDR1 MGHDK and CDR2 SYGVNS come from the germline V gene.